Presented here are 22 T cell receptor beta chains from one specimen sequenced in a study of human T cells and chemical hapten exposure. MiXCR, applied by TCRdb to the RACE reads, yields one record per CDR3 protein. Among 150,000 to 200,000 distinct CDR3 sequences listed, about 14% were seen once. As for time point: patch test 1, 2 weeks after DPC sensitization. Treatment: therapeutic diphenylcyclopropenone sensitization with weekly scalp DPC. This specimen consisted of whole blood, obtained in connection with sensitization to the hapten diphenylcyclopropenone (DPC). These receptors came from a woman younger than 45 with alopecia areata. Some clones in this sample may be carry-over from other donors' samples.

The chain carries TRBV6-2 or TRBV6-3 and TRBJ2-1, with TRBD2 identical over 8 bases. Trimming at V came to 4 bases and at J to 8 bases, leaving 7 bases not matched to a gene. This CDR3 region has 14 residues. CDR1 is MNHEY and CDR2 is SVGEGT in the germline V gene. In DNA form, the CDR3 reads TGTGCCAGCAGTTCTAGCGGGCCACGCGATGAGCAGTTCTTC. Translating gives CASSSSGPRDEQFF.

This chain uses TRBV15 with TRBJ1-2; no clear D gene. The CDR3 covers 15 residues. From germline, CDR1 is LNHNV and CDR2 YYDKDF (reference sequence). Deletions cut 5 bases from V and 4 bases from J, with 17 bases between. CDR3 in amino acids: CATSASSAAVYGYTF. In DNA form, the CDR3 reads TGTGCCACCAGCGCTTCGTCCGCGGCTGTCTATGGCTACACCTTC. The whole variable domain, remainder taken from reference TRBV15 and TRBJ1-2, is DAMVIQNPRYQVTQFGKPVTLSCSQTLNHNVMYWYQQKSSQAPKLLFHYYDKDFNNEADTPDNFQSRRPNTSFCFLDIRSPGLGDTAMYLCATSASSAAVYGYTFGSGTRLTVV.

This clonotype has at least ten counts. V is TRBV6-5 and J is TRBJ1-2; D gene ambiguous. Trimming stripped 5 bases from V and 1 base from J, with 5 bases between. There are 12 residues in the CDR3. Germline V gene data show CDR1 as MNHEY and CDR2 as SVGAGI. CDR3 sequence (DNA): TGTGCCAGCAGTCCTAATAACTATGGCTACACCTTC. Its translation: CASSPNNYGYTF.

This clonotype was observed a handful of times. The V call is TRBV7-2, the J call TRBJ2-3; unclear D gene. The CDR3 consists of 16 residues. Trimming removed 1 base at V and 1 base at J, with 12 bases between. Germline lookup yields CDR1 SGHTA and CDR2 FQGNSA. Here the CDR3 reads CASSLEGPVRTDTQYF. The CDR3 DNA sequence: TGTGCCAGCAGCTTAGAAGGACCAGTCCGCACAGATACGCAGTATTTT.

This clonotype was counted only a few times. The chain recombines TRBV13 with TRBJ2-5, with 9 bases matching TRBD1. This CDR3 contains 16 residues. Germline trimming cut 6 bases from V and 5 bases from J; bases unmatched to any gene: 13. CDR1 is PRHDT and CDR2 is FYEKMQ in the germline V gene (reference sequence). CDR3 protein: CASSRFSGTGLETQYF. For the CDR3, the DNA is TGTGCCAGCAGTCGTTTCTCCGGGACAGGGTTGGAGACCCAGTACTTC.

This clonotype has a count of ten or more. The J gene is TRBJ1-3, the V gene TRBV5-1, with TRBD1 as a possible D gene (5 bases). The CDR3 runs to 14 residues. The germline V and J ends were trimmed by 1 base and 4 bases, with 9 bases remaining between them. Germline V gene lookup returns CDR1 SGHRS and CDR2 YFSETQ. CDR3 bases: TGCGCCAGCAGCTTGCGAGGGACGGGAAACACCATATATTTT. The encoded protein is CASSLRGTGNTIYF.

The sample holds a few counts of this clonotype. V is TRBV6-2 or TRBV6-3 and J is TRBJ2-1; 7 bases line up with TRBD2. V trimming: 5 bases; J trimming: 4 bases; junction bases outside the gene matches: 17. CDR1 MNHEY and CDR2 SVGEGT come from the germline V gene. The CDR3 is 18 amino acids. The CDR3 DNA is TGTGCCAGCAGTATGGTGTTGCGGGGGATAAGCTCTTACAATGAGCAGTTCTTC. This gives the protein CASSMVLRGISSYNEQFF.

In this sample, this clonotype turned up many times. The chain combines TRBV5-1 with TRBJ1-5; D possibly corresponds to TRBD1 (6 bases). The V gene's germline CDR1 is SGHRS and CDR2 YFSETQ. V was cut by 4 bases and J by 4 bases, with 9 bases left in between. This CDR3 spans 13 amino acids. DNA of the CDR3: TGCGCCAGCAGCCGCGGACAGAATCAGCCCCAGCATTTT. This gives the protein CASSRGQNQPQHF.

This sequence joins TRBV7-9 and TRBJ2-5, with 8 bases fitting TRBD1. CDR1 and CDR2 (germline): SEHNR, FQNEAQ (reference sequence). The trim removed 10 bases at V and 5 bases at J, leaving 9 bases unmatched. The CDR3 totals 13 residues. The chain's CDR3 is CATDGQGTETQYF. The CDR3, as DNA: TGTGCCACCGACGGACAGGGTACCGAGACCCAGTACTTC.

There are a few counts of this clonotype. The chain links TRBV6-1 to TRBJ1-2; D gene ambiguous. The germline V gene has CDR1 MNHNS and CDR2 SASEGT. Trimming shortened V by 7 bases and J by 4 bases, and 25 bases separated the two germline ends. CDR3 length: 17 amino acids. The CDR3 sequence is CASNPPSGKRGGYGYTF. CDR3 coding DNA: TGTGCCAGCAACCCTCCTAGCGGGAAGCGGGGTGGCTATGGCTACACCTTC.

This clonotype was observed a few times. The V and J genes are TRBV27 and TRBJ2-7; 14 bases map to TRBD2. V shed 8 bases and J 9 bases; nucleotides not matched to a gene: 12. CDR3 length: 15 residues. Germline V gene sequence: CDR1 MNHEY, CDR2 SMNVEV (reference sequence). The CDR3 bases are TGTGCCAGCGGAACGACCGGGACTAGCGGGAGAGGGCAGTACTTC. Amino acids: CASGTTGTSGRGQYF.

This clonotype has only a few counts. The chain is built from TRBV6-5 and TRBJ2-6; the match to TRBD1 covers 8 bases. In germline, CDR1 is MNHEY, CDR2 SVGAGI. This CDR3 region has 17 residues. The V and J ends lost 7 bases and 3 bases, in that order; junction bases with no gene match: 11. This CDR3 reads CASTRQGARGGANVLTF. The DNA for the CDR3 is TGTGCCAGCACCCGCCAGGGGGCAAGAGGTGGGGCCAACGTCCTGACTTTC.

The gene calls are TRBV6-6 and TRBJ2-2, with TRBD1 as a possible D gene (5 bases). The CDR3 contains 12 residues. Germline loops: CDR1 MNHNY, CDR2 SVGAGI (reference sequence). The V and J ends lost 7 bases and 6 bases respectively, with 9 bases between them. For the CDR3, the DNA is TGTGCCAGCAAACCAGGGTCCGGGGAGCTGTTTTTT. This translates into CASKPGSGELFF.

This clonotype was seen only a few times. The rearrangement joins TRBV5-1 to TRBJ2-3; 7 nucleotides agree with TRBD1. CDR1 SGHRS and CDR2 YFSETQ come from the germline V gene. CDR3 length: 16 residues. The J segment lost 1 base and the V segment lost 4 bases, leaving 9 bases of the junction unmatched. In nucleotides, the CDR3 is TGCGCCAGCAGCGTGGGAACCGGGACAGGCACAGATACGCAGTATTTT. Its protein product is CASSVGTGTGTDTQYF.

This clonotype showed up just a few times. No DNA is shown, since the ends of the CDR3 on it are uncertain; the CDR3 is the one TCRdb lists. The genes are TRBV7-3 and TRBJ2-2; TRBD1 was called by the table and not checked on the DNA. The CDR3 has 16 residues if both end residues are counted. Germline CDR1 is SGHTA and CDR2 is FQGTGA. The CDR3: CASSFLGARTPGSCFF.

The chain uses TRBV11-2 and TRBJ2-2; no reliable D call. In germline, CDR1 is SGHAT, CDR2 FQNNGV. Trimming stripped 10 bases from V and 1 base from J, with 10 bases between. This CDR3 has 13 residues. The CDR3 nucleotides are TGTGCCACCTCGCGGCAGAACACCGGGGAGCTGTTTTTT. Protein sequence: CATSRQNTGELFF.

This clonotype was picked up a small number of times. The V call is TRBV3-1, the J call TRBJ1-1; maybe TRBD1 (5 bases). This CDR3 contains 14 residues. Per germline, CDR1 LGHDT and CDR2 YNNKEL (reference sequence). Trimming removed 6 bases from V and 4 bases from J, with 15 bases in between. In nucleotides, the CDR3 is TGTGCCAGCAGTCGCCAGGGTAGGGGCACTGAAGCTTTCTTT. Translated, it gives CASSRQGRGTEAFF.

This clonotype was detected many times. V gene TRBV29-1 combines with J gene TRBJ2-1, with 7 positions matching TRBD1. Germline values: CDR1 SQVTM, CDR2 ANQGSEA. J was trimmed by 3 bases and V by 7 bases; bases with no gene match: 6. The CDR3 spans 13 residues. The DNA for the CDR3 is TGCAGCGATCAGGGGGATGGCTACAATGAGCAGTTCTTC. Its protein is CSDQGDGYNEQFF.

The chain joins TRBV23-1 to TRBJ2-1; tentative D call: TRBD1 (5 bases). TRBV23-1 is recorded as an ORF, its role being uncertain. This CDR3 has 12 residues. Trimming took off 3 bases at V and 12 bases at J, with 12 bases between the two ends. The CDR3 sequence: CASSHQGCGQFF. In DNA form, the CDR3 reads TGCGCCAGCAGTCATCAGGGTTGCGGGCAGTTCTTC.

The chain is built from TRBV18 and TRBJ2-2; TRBD1 matches at 8 bases. Per germline, CDR1 KGHSH and CDR2 LQKENI. The J segment lost 1 base and the V segment lost 1 base, leaving 2 bases of the junction unmatched. The CDR3 sequence is 16 residues long. The CDR3 spells CASSPRQGLNTGELFF. CDR3 in DNA: TGTGCCAGCTCACCACGACAGGGGTTGAACACCGGGGAGCTGTTTTTT. Full variable domain (outside the CDR3, taken from reference TRBV18 and TRBJ2-2): NAGVMQNPRHLVRRRGQEARLRCSPMKGHSHVYWYRQLPEEGLKFMVYLQKENIIDESGMPKERFSAEFPKEGPSILRIQQVVRGDSAAYFCASSPRQGLNTGELFFGEGSRLTVL.

The table lists this clonotype with many counts. The chain employs TRBV11-2 and TRBJ2-5, with TRBD2 matching over 8 bases. This CDR3 is 18 amino acids long. The V and J ends lost 2 bases and 1 base, in that order; junction bases with no gene match: 12. The germline V gene encodes CDR1 SGHAT and CDR2 FQNNGV. The CDR3 DNA follows: TGTGCCAGCAGCTTATTCCGGGGGGGCCGCCCAATCCAAGAGACCCAGTACTTC. This codes for CASSLFRGGRPIQETQYF.

This clonotype was counted between two and nine times. The chain couples TRBV4-3 to TRBJ2-7; a possible D gene is TRBD1 (6 bases). The ends were cut back, 3 bases at V and 5 bases at J, with 14 bases in the middle. The CDR3 spans 14 residues. In germline, CDR1 is LGHNA, CDR2 YSLEER. The CDR3 sequence: CASSQDSYAHEQYF. The CDR3 coding sequence is TGCGCCAGCAGCCAGGACAGCTACGCCCACGAGCAGTACTTC.